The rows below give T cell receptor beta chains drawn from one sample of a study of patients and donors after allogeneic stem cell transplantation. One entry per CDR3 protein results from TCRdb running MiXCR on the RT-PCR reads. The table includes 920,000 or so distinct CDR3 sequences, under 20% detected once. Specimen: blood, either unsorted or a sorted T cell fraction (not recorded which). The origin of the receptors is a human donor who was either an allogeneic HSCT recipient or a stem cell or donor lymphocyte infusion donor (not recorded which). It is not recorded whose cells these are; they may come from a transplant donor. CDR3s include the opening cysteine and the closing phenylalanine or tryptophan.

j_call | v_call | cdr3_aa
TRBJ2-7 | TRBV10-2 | CASTWTSGQYEQYF
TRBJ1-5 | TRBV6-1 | CATRVRGASVSQPQHF
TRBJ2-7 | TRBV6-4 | CASSGPGQLSYEQYF
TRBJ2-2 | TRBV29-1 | CSVDKSGNTGELFF
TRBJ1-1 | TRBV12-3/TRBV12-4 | CASSLTASRTEAFF
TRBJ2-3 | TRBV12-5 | CASGRTTDTQYF
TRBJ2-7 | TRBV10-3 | CAISESGMAHF
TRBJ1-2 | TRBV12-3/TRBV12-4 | CASSPDNDRGRGYTF
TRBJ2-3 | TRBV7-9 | CASSLNLAGGPTDTQYF
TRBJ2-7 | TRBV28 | CASIPGGGDYEQYF
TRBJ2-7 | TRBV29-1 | CSAGTGNYEQYF
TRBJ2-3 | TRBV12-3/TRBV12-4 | CASSYGATDTQYF
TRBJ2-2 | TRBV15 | CATSSSAGELFF
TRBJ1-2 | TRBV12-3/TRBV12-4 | CASSWREGVGYTF
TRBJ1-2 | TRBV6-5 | CASSYSKTAIYANYGYTF
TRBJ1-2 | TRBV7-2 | CVSSSIFQGADYGYTF
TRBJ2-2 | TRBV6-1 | CASRSGGSTGELFF
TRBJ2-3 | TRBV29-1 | CSVVGGAPKRDTQYF
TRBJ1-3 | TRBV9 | CASSGGGLDSGNTIYF
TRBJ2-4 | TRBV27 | CASSLTEEVAKNIQYF
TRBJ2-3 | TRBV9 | CASSVASKLGADTQYF
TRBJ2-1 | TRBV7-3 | CASSQTGTSDFARYNEQFF
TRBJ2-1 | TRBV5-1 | CASSLELAGGYSYNEQFF
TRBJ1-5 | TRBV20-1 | CSARRQGDQPQHF
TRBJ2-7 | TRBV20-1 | CSAREPGTGALTFDEQYF
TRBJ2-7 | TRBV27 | CASNRRQGASYEQYF
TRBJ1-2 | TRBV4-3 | CASSQEASPGRDYGYTF
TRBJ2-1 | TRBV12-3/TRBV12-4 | CASTSASGKVANEQFF
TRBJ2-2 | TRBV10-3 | CAISVEGESTGELFF
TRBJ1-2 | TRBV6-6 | CASSSPGTPLYTF
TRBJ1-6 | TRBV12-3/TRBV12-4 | CASSLRSPYNSPLHF
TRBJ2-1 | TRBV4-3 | CASSQEPRQGAWDEQFF
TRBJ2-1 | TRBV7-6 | CASSRTSGRTYNEQFF
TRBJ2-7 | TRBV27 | CASKVALGSYEQYF
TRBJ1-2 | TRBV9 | CASSPQGRYSYGYTF
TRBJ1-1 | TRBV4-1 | CASSYGDKNTEAFF
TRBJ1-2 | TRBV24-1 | CATSDLTGNYGYTF
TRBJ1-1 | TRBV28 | CASSFYRAGQNTEAFF
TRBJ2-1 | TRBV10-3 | CAISEPGTVYNEQFF
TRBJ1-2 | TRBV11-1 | CASSLYGGARGRDYGYTF
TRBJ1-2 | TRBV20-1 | CSAPPWDGNHYGYTF
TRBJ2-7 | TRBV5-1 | CASSRGQGVYEQYF
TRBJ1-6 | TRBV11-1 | CASSLHPSSYNSPLHF
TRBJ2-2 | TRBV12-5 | CASGLGLAGYTGELFF
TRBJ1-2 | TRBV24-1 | CATSDLSGDLYGYTF
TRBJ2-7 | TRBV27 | CASSFQGADEQYF
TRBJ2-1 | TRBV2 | CARGNLELAQIPDEQFF